The rows below give T cell receptor beta chains drawn from one sample of a study of OX40 agonist ivuxolimab in advanced cancers. Libraries were prepared by immunoSEQ multiplex PCR; TCRdb keeps only in-frame clonotypes and omits some of them. The sample holds fewer than 100,000 clones; about 86% are singletons and the top ten take just under 2%. Specimen: CD4+ or CD8+ T cells sorted from blood, collected in a trial of the OX40 agonist ivuxolimab. Every receptor here comes from an adult with an advanced solid tumor such as melanoma, head and neck, liver or kidney cancer. Both conserved end residues are part of each CDR3. Some rows have no size entry. The others give once, few or many, or a class for an expanded clone.

TRBJ1-6,once,TRBV5-4,12,CASREYNSPLHF
TRBJ2-2,.,TRBV5-1,12,CASSLSPGELFF
TRBJ2-3,once,TRBV5-1,17,CASRAALAGAGTDTQYF
TRBJ1-2,.,TRBV5-8,16,CASSLLASGQAYGYTF
TRBJ2-7,.,TRBV5-8,13,CASRSEGNYEQYF
TRBJ1-5,.,TRBV28,16,CASSFLAGESNQPQHF
TRBJ2-1,.,TRBV5-1,17,CASSLVVGTSGHNEQFF
TRBJ2-3,.,TRBV27,15,CASSLRQGSTDTQYF
TRBJ2-7,.,TRBV11-1,16,CASSLLKGTGYYEQYF
TRBJ1-4,.,TRBV5-5,17,CASSTPTGAATNEKLFF
TRBJ1-2,.,TRBV30,12,CAWIGAGYGYTF
TRBJ2-2,.,TRBV5-4,17,CASSHWNAAANTGELFF
TRBJ2-1,.,TRBV19,13,CASSIGLINEQFF
TRBJ2-1,.,TRBV18,15,CASSWAGTNMDEQFF
TRBJ2-7,.,TRBV2,13,CASSGFWSYEQYF
.,.,TRBV5-6,15,CASSPRGQGGSEQYF
TRBJ1-2,.,TRBV2,14,CASSEARQGYGYTF
TRBJ2-7,.,TRBV30,14,CAWSDTSRPSEQYF
TRBJ2-4,.,TRBV7-3,13,CASSLAAQNIQYF
TRBJ2-7,.,TRBV20-1,11,CSAGDESEQYF
TRBJ2-3,.,TRBV18,15,CASSPRTDPTDTQYF
TRBJ1-2,.,TRBV28,16,CASSHDTGPKSYGYTF
TRBJ2-5,.,TRBV15,17,CATSTGGAGGPQETQYF
TRBJ1-2,.,TRBV28,15,CASSSGTAYNYGYTF
TRBJ1-1,.,TRBV6-1,15,CASLDRGTMNTEAFF
TRBJ2-7,once,TRBV28,15,CASSAPLQGTIEQYF
TRBJ2-2,.,TRBV6-1,13,CASSVEYTGELFF
TRBJ2-3,.,TRBV7-2,14,CASSGGLAGDTQYF
TRBJ1-2,.,TRBV28,12,CASGGKNYGYTF
TRBJ1-5,.,TRBV30,15,CAWSLAREGSQPQHF
TRBJ2-1,.,TRBV6-5,15,CASTPGTGNYNEQFF